These T cell receptor beta chains were read from a single sample in a study of blood T cell repertoires in COVID-19. The repertoire was sequenced with immunoSEQ multiplex PCR; TCRdb's copy has only in-frame clones and lacks some. The sample includes 120,000 or so clones, about four fifths seen only once; the top ten take 17%. Sequenced input: peripheral blood. The origin of the receptors is a man between 25 and 39 years old with COVID-19, enrolled during active disease. CDR3s include the opening cysteine and the closing phenylalanine or tryptophan. The D gene is left open where the match is weak. A clone size is listed for some rows: how often the clone was seen (once, few, many), or a class if it is expanded.

clone size | D gene | CDR3 length | J gene | V gene | CDR3 protein | CDR3 DNA
- | - | 14 | TRBJ1-5 | TRBV6-6 | CASSYLYSNQPQHF | TGTGCCAGCAGTTACCTTTATAGCAATCAGCCCCAGCATTTT
- | - | 11 | TRBJ2-1 | TRBV6-6 | CATNAAQEQFF | TGTGCCACCAACGCGGCCCAGGAGCAGTTCTTC
- | - | 12 | TRBJ1-5 | TRBV19 | CASKRGNQPQHF | TGTGCCAGTAAACGGGGAAATCAGCCCCAGCATTTT
- | TRBD1 | 19 | TRBJ2-3 | TRBV7-3 | CARAIASHVRDSRTDTQYF | TGTGCCAGAGCAATTGCTTCACACGTCCGGGACAGCCGCACAGATACGCAGTATTTT
- | - | 14 | TRBJ1-5 | TRBV11-2 | CASSLGRGSQPQHF | TGTGCCAGCAGCTTAGGAAGAGGCAGCCAGCCCCAGCATTTT
- | TRBD2 | 17 | TRBJ2-2 | TRBV3-1/TRBV3-2 | CASSQRTSGKYTGELFF | TGTGCCAGCAGCCAACGGACTAGCGGGAAATACACCGGGGAGCTGTTTTTT
- | TRBD1 | 18 | TRBJ2-3 | TRBV11-3 | CASSSLEATGGAVDTQYF | TGTGCCAGCAGCTCCCTAGAAGCGACAGGGGGCGCGGTAGATACGCAGTATTTT
- | - | 12 | TRBJ1-2 | TRBV28 | CASSSVEGGYTF | TGTGCCAGCAGTTCCGTGGAGGGCGGCTACACCTTC
- | TRBD2 | 19 | TRBJ2-2 | TRBV5-1 | CASSLLGLAGSAGTGELFF | TGCGCCAGCAGCTTGTTGGGCCTAGCGGGTAGTGCGGGAACCGGGGAGCTGTTTTTT
- | - | 15 | TRBJ2-7 | TRBV10-3 | CAISVSVGESYEQYF | TGTGCCATCAGTGTTTCGGTGGGAGAGTCCTACGAGCAGTACTTC
- | TRBD2 | 15 | TRBJ2-1 | TRBV5-1 | CASSLKGSGGLEQFF | TGCGCCAGCAGCTTGAAGGGTAGCGGGGGCCTTGAGCAGTTCTTC
- | - | 18 | TRBJ1-4 | TRBV19 | CASTRRDILVPQQEKLFF | TGTGCCAGTACCAGAAGAGACATCCTCGTCCCGCAGCAGGAAAAACTGTTTTTT
- | - | 14 | TRBJ1-5 | TRBV4-1 | CASSQEAVNQPQHF | TGCGCCAGCAGCCAAGAGGCAGTCAATCAGCCCCAGCATTTT
- | TRBD2 | 15 | TRBJ2-5 | TRBV2 | CASSELAGVGETQYF | TGTGCCAGCAGTGAACTAGCGGGAGTAGGGGAGACCCAGTACTTC
few | TRBD2 | 14 | TRBJ2-3 | TRBV5-1 | CASRGGRGGDTQYF | TGCGCCAGCAGAGGCGGGAGAGGCGGAGATACGCAGTATTTT
- | - | 15 | TRBJ2-5 | TRBV2 | CASSFGGRIQETQYF | TGTGCCAGCAGCTTTGGCGGGCGGATCCAAGAGACCCAGTACTTC
- | - | 13 | TRBJ1-6 | TRBV2 | CASSDQIHSPLHF | TGTGCCAGCAGTGACCAGATACACTCACCCCTCCACTTT
- | TRBD1 | 16 | TRBJ2-2 | TRBV5-1 | CASSSYTTGATGELFF | TGCGCCAGCAGCTCGTATACGACAGGGGCCACCGGGGAGCTGTTTTTT
few | - | 18 | TRBJ1-6 | TRBV6-1 | CASSVDLPKSSYNSPLHF | TGTGCCAGCAGTGTAGATCTCCCGAAGAGCTCCTATAATTCACCCCTCCACTTT
- | TRBD2 | 15 | TRBJ2-1 | TRBV19 | CASSINSGREGEQFF | TGTGCCAGTAGTATCAATAGCGGGAGGGAGGGTGAGCAGTTCTTC
few | TRBD1 | 14 | TRBJ2-7 | TRBV28 | CASSLYGTDYEQYF | TGTGCCAGCAGTTTATATGGGACAGACTACGAGCAGTACTTC
- | TRBD1 | 14 | TRBJ1-6 | TRBV30 | CAWTSGTGVSPLHF | TGTGCCTGGACTTCCGGGACAGGGGTTTCACCCCTCCACTTT
- | - | 14 | TRBJ1-5 | TRBV19 | CASSTDPSHQPQHF | TGTGCCAGTAGTACGGATCCTAGCCACCAGCCCCAGCATTTT
- | - | 20 | TRBJ2-7 | TRBV3-1/TRBV3-2 | CASSQDALGGSWDSVYEQYF | TGTGCCAGCAGCCAAGATGCCTTAGGAGGGAGTTGGGATTCCGTGTACGAGCAGTACTTC
- | - | 13 | TRBJ2-1 | TRBV19 | CASSPLRINEQFF | TGTGCCAGTAGTCCCCTACGAATCAATGAGCAGTTCTTC
- | TRBD1 | 15 | TRBJ1-1 | TRBV28 | CASSPRQGKDTEAFF | TGTGCCAGCAGTCCACGACAGGGAAAGGACACTGAAGCTTTCTTT
- | TRBD1 | 13 | TRBJ1-2 | TRBV5-6 | CASSLVTGDGYTF | TGTGCCAGCAGCTTAGTGACAGGGGACGGCTACACCTTC
- | - | 14 | TRBJ2-3 | TRBV15 | CATSSLGGTDTQYF | TGTGCCACCAGCAGTCTGGGGGGTACAGATACGCAGTATTTT
- | - | 13 | TRBJ2-7 | TRBV7-9 | CASRTESSYEQYF | TGTGCCAGCAGGACAGAGAGCTCCTACGAGCAGTACTTC
- | - | 12 | TRBJ1-5 | TRBV12-3/TRBV12-4 | CASSGNNQPQHF | TGTGCCAGCAGCGGTAACAATCAGCCCCAGCATTTT
- | - | 16 | TRBJ2-7 | TRBV4-1 | CASSQDIAVGYVTQYF | TGCGCCAGCAGCCAAGATATCGCCGTCGGTTATGTCACGCAGTACTTC
- | - | 16 | TRBJ1-5 | TRBV7-9 | CASSLAGVPSNQPQHF | TGTGCCAGCAGCTTAGCAGGAGTTCCCAGCAATCAGCCCCAGCATTTT
- | TRBD2 | 16 | TRBJ2-7 | TRBV28 | CASSIQLAGVFYEQYF | TGTGCCAGCAGTATCCAACTAGCGGGGGTCTTCTACGAGCAGTACTTC
- | TRBD1 | 15 | TRBJ1-6 | TRBV11-3 | CASSLRTGDNSPLHF | TGTGCCAGCAGCTTAAGGACAGGGGATAATTCACCCCTCCACTTT
- | TRBD1 | 17 | TRBJ2-1 | TRBV19 | CASSIVRIMTGGIEQFF | TGTGCCAGTAGTATAGTACGGATCATGACAGGGGGAATAGAGCAGTTCTTC
- | TRBD1 | 18 | TRBJ2-6 | TRBV10-3 | CATTPGQGKSSGANVLTF | TGTGCCACAACCCCGGGACAGGGAAAGAGCTCTGGGGCCAACGTCCTGACTTTC
- | TRBD2 | 16 | TRBJ2-1 | TRBV19 | CASSIDSGGPYNEQFF | TGTGCCAGTAGTATAGATAGCGGGGGGCCCTACAATGAGCAGTTCTTC
- | TRBD1 | 14 | TRBJ2-3 | TRBV19 | CASSLLTGADTQYF | TGTGCCAGTAGTCTTCTCACAGGGGCAGATACGCAGTATTTT
- | - | 16 | TRBJ2-5 | TRBV5-1 | CASSLRSLTPQETQYF | TGCGCCAGCAGCTTGCGATCATTAACTCCGCAAGAGACCCAGTACTTC
- | - | 14 | TRBJ2-1 | TRBV6-4 | CASRPRTESNEQFF | TGTGCCAGCAGACCTAGGACAGAATCCAATGAGCAGTTCTTC
- | - | 13 | TRBJ1-2 | TRBV7-3 | CASSLKQGNGYTF | TGTGCCAGCAGCTTAAAACAGGGAAACGGCTACACCTTC
- | - | 16 | TRBJ1-5 | TRBV28 | CASSLMRRYSNQPQHF | TGTGCCAGCAGTTTAATGCGGAGATATAGCAATCAGCCCCAGCATTTT
few | TRBD1 | 15 | TRBJ1-2 | TRBV7-2 | CASSFGQGQGYGYTF | TGTGCCAGCAGCTTCGGACAGGGGCAAGGCTATGGCTACACCTTC
once | TRBD1 | 16 | TRBJ1-5 | TRBV9 | CASSVCSRDRSSPQHF | TGTGCCAGCAGCGTATGTAGTAGGGACAGGTCAAGCCCCCAGCATTTT
few | - | 15 | TRBJ1-5 | TRBV5-6 | CASSLGAGDDQPQHF | TGTGCCAGCAGCCTGGGAGCGGGAGACGATCAGCCCCAGCATTTT
- | - | 15 | TRBJ1-1 | TRBV3-1/TRBV3-2 | CASSQVEGVLAEAFF | TGTGCCAGCAGCCAAGTAGAGGGGGTGTTGGCTGAAGCTTTCTTT
- | - | 15 | TRBJ1-1 | TRBV5-1 | CASSQGQNLNTEAFF | TGCGCCAGCAGCCAAGGACAGAACTTGAACACTGAAGCTTTCTTT
- | TRBD1 | 13 | TRBJ1-5 | TRBV19 | CASSMTGNQPQHF | TGTGCCAGTAGTATGACAGGGAATCAGCCCCAGCATTTT
- | - | 15 | TRBJ1-4 | TRBV25-1 | CASSDYRGQEEKLFF | TGTGCCAGCAGTGACTACCGCGGGCAGGAGGAAAAACTGTTTTTT
few | - | 12 | TRBJ1-6 | TRBV30 | CAWDQARGYLHF | TGTGCTTGGGACCAGGCTAGGGGGTACCTCCACTTT
- | TRBD1 | 17 | TRBJ2-7 | TRBV7-2 | CASSSRSTGSLIYEQYF | TGTGCCAGCAGCTCCCGCTCGACAGGGTCCCTAATCTACGAGCAGTACTTC
once | - | 14 | TRBJ1-2 | TRBV3-1/TRBV3-2 | CASSPTGPNYGYTF | TGTGCCAGCAGCCCCACAGGCCCCAACTATGGCTACACCTTC
- | - | 15 | TRBJ1-5 | TRBV19 | CASSTERQGNQPQHF | TGTGCCAGTAGTACCGAACGACAGGGCAATCAGCCCCAGCATTTT
- | - | 15 | TRBJ1-3 | TRBV5-5 | CASTPGRNSGNTIYF | TGTGCCAGCACCCCGGGAAGGAACTCTGGAAACACCATATATTTT
- | - | 14 | TRBJ2-7 | TRBV6-5 | CASSYSQGSDEQYF | TGTGCCAGCAGTTACTCCCAGGGATCCGACGAGCAGTACTTC
- | TRBD2 | 14 | TRBJ2-1 | TRBV27 | CASSLTSRIDEQFF | TGTGCCAGCAGTTTGACTAGCAGGATCGATGAGCAGTTCTTC
- | TRBD2 | 17 | TRBJ2-1 | TRBV3-1/TRBV3-2 | CASSQDSLASGSNEQFF | TGTGCCAGCAGCCAAGATAGTTTGGCTAGCGGGAGCAATGAGCAGTTCTTC